The table lists the clone carrying this TCR beta chain with a few counts. Its antigen is not known. From germline, CDR1 is SGHRS and CDR2 YFSETQ. The CDR3 runs to 16 residues. J gave up 1 base and V 4 bases, and 8 bases lay outside the gene matches. This specimen belongs to a study of cytotoxic CD8 clonotypes in ibrutinib-treated CLL. Across the whole study: For this cohort, patients were about a dozen relapsed/refractory and under 16 treatment-naive, while some 18 were IGHV unmutated. Study-wide results and limits: In comparison with age-matched healthy donors, baseline clonality was higher and tracked circulating CD8+ T-cell counts.

The source of roughly 2.1 micrograms of genomic DNA for TCR beta libraries was cryopreserved PBMCs. Sequencing sought depths of 1 in 200,000 to 1 in 1 million T cells. Some clones are missing from TCRdb's copy, which holds only in-frame ones; the method was immunoSEQ multiplex PCR. The profile shows roughly 330,000 clones, roughly two thirds of them singletons. The chain couples TRBV5-1 to TRBJ2-7, with 10 bases that match TRBD2. Here the sequenced sample was PBMCs, taken after 36 months of ibrutinib treatment. The source of this sequence is a human donor with chronic lymphocytic leukemia. CDR3 nucleotide sequence: TGCGCCAGCAGCCCAAGCGGGAGGGCCCGATCCTACGAGCAGTACTTC. Its protein product is CASSPSGRARSYEQYF.